What follows are 19 T cell receptor beta chains derived from one specimen sequenced in a study of cytomegalovirus exposure and HLA in healthy donors (dated by TCRdb to about 2017). Library preparation used the immunoSEQ multiplex PCR assay. The multiplex PCR relied on a mix of 60 forward primers for TCR Vbeta segments and 13 reverse primers for TCR Jbeta segments. In its TCRdb copy, this immuneACCESS table keeps in-frame sequences only and misses some clones. Where compared with another copy, unresolved V genes explain less than half of these, and the others have no known cause. This sample gives about 140,000 clones in total; less than 80% of them show up just once. The ten largest clones add up to approximately 10% of the sample. The material sequenced was PBMCs. The receptors were gathered from a woman in her forties or fifties in good health and CMV-seropositive.

The V call is TRBV19, the J call TRBJ2-1; 7 bases fit TRBD1. Germline trimming cut 4 bases from V and 2 bases from J; bases unmatched to any gene: 8. CDR1 and CDR2 from the germline V gene are LNHDA and SQIVND (reference sequence). The CDR3 is made up of 16 amino acids. CDR3 sequence reads: CASSTRQGRAYNEQFF. As DNA, the CDR3 is TGTGCCAGTAGTACACGACAGGGTAGGGCCTACAATGAGCAGTTCTTC.

This clone was observed a few times. J is TRBJ1-6 and V is TRBV5-1, with D uncertain. V was shortened by 4 bases and J by 10 bases, with 33 bases between the two germline ends. The CDR3 extends over 20 amino acids. CDR1 and CDR2 from the germline V gene are SGHRS and YFSETQ. The CDR3, as DNA: TGCGCCAGCAGCCTTAGCCCCGGACTGGAAACGACGGTGGTTAACTCACCCCTCCACTTT. Amino acid sequence: CASSLSPGLETTVVNSPLHF.

This chain joins TRBV25-1 and TRBJ2-7, with 9 bases fitting TRBD1. V shed 8 bases and J 6 bases; nucleotides not matched to a gene: 11. Germline values: CDR1 MGHDK, CDR2 SYGVNS. This CDR3 spans 14 amino acids. In DNA, the CDR3 is TGTGCCAGCGCCCCCCCGGGACAGGGACCCGAGCAGTACTTC. Translating it yields CASAPPGQGPEQYF.

V usage is TRBV6-6 and J usage is TRBJ1-4; the D gene is possibly TRBD1 (5 bases). Germline V gene sequence: CDR1 MNHNY, CDR2 SVGAGI (reference sequence). CDR3 length equals 13 residues. The V and J ends lost 8 bases and 4 bases respectively, with 11 bases between them. Written as DNA, the CDR3 is TGTGCCAGCGGTCAGGACATTAATGAAAAACTGTTTTTT. Its translation is CASGQDINEKLFF.

The genes are TRBV2 and TRBJ2-1; weak D call: TRBD2 (5 bases). Between the trimmed V and J ends, which lost 4 bases and 9 bases, there was a span of 16 bases. The germline V gene has CDR1 SNHLY and CDR2 FYNNEI. The CDR3 length is 14 residues. CDR3 sequence reads: CASSALGAASEQFF. The CDR3 DNA reads as TGTGCCAGCAGTGCCCTCGGAGCGGCGAGTGAGCAGTTCTTC.

This chain connects TRBV7-2 to TRBJ2-1; TRBD2 matches at 8 bases. Germline-derived CDR1 and CDR2 are SGHTA and FQGNSA. This CDR3 is 16 amino acids long. Losses at the gene ends were 5 bases for V and 1 base for J; bases not matched to a gene: 7. CDR3 loop: CASSPPGGASYNEQFF. CDR3 sequence (DNA): TGTGCCAGCAGCCCCCCGGGGGGGGCTTCCTACAATGAGCAGTTCTTC.

V is TRBV29-1 and J is TRBJ2-7, with 7 bases matching TRBD1. The CDR3 totals 17 residues. Germline-derived CDR1 and CDR2 are SQVTM and ANQGSEA. V shed 7 bases and J 2 bases; nucleotides not matched to a gene: 20. CDR3 protein: CSAIQGVSPLDPYEQYF. CDR3 coding DNA: TGCAGCGCCATTCAGGGGGTGAGTCCTCTAGATCCCTACGAGCAGTACTTC.

V and J are TRBV5-1 and TRBJ2-3; possible D gene TRBD2, 6 bases. Germline V lookup: CDR1 SGHRS, CDR2 YFSETQ. The CDR3 is 15 amino acids. V was cut by 0 bases and J by 3 bases, with 11 bases left in between. CDR3 nucleotides: TGCGCCAGCAGCTTGGTACTGGGGGGAACAGATACGCAGTATTTT. This gives the protein CASSLVLGGTDTQYF. Using reference TRBV5-1 and TRBJ2-3 for the parts outside the CDR3, the full variable domain is KAGVTQTPRYLIKTRGQQVTLSCSPISGHRSVSWYQQTPGQGLQFLFEYFSETQRNKGNFPGRFSGRQFSNSRSEMNVSTLELGDSALYLCASSLVLGGTDTQYFGPGTRLTVL.

This clone has a handful of counts. The J gene is TRBJ2-2, the V gene TRBV7-2, with a weak D call TRBD2 (5 bases). V was pared by 4 bases and J by 4 bases, with 16 bases between. CDR3 size: 16 residues. CDR1 and CDR2 (germline): SGHTA, FQGNSA. For the CDR3, the DNA is TGTGCCAGCAGCTCACCTCTCGGGGTGAGCACCGGGGAGCTGTTTTTT. Its protein product is CASSSPLGVSTGELFF.

The rearrangement joins TRBV5-6 to TRBJ2-6; 12 bases match TRBD2. CDR1 SGHDT and CDR2 YYEEEE come from the germline V gene. The V and J ends lost 2 bases and 0 bases, in that order; junction bases with no gene match: 6. The CDR3 consists of 19 residues. This CDR3 reads CASSFRLAGVSSGANVLTF. The CDR3 coding sequence is TGTGCCAGCAGCTTTCGACTAGCGGGGGTCTCCTCTGGGGCCAACGTCCTGACTTTC.

The rearrangement uses TRBV7-9 and TRBJ1-2, with a tentative D call TRBD1 (5 bases). V shed 5 bases and J shed 3 bases, with 16 bases lying between them. Per germline, CDR1 SEHNR and CDR2 FQNEAQ (reference sequence). The CDR3 spans 15 residues. The CDR3 region has the DNA TGTGCCAGCAGCCCGGGGGTACTGGCAGACTATGGCTACACCTTC. This codes for CASSPGVLADYGYTF.

This rearrangement joins TRBV6-1 to TRBJ2-1, with D possibly TRBD1 on 6 matching bases. V gave up 6 bases and J gave up 7 bases, with 13 bases separating them. Germline CDR1 reads MNHNS; CDR2 reads SASEGT. The CDR3 has 13 residues. CDR3 sequence: CASRSGVANEQFF. Here the CDR3 DNA reads TGTGCCAGCAGGTCAGGGGTAGCTAATGAGCAGTTCTTC.

J is TRBJ2-7 and V is TRBV6-5, with D perhaps TRBD2 (5 bases). The CDR3 consists of 15 residues. CDR1 MNHEY and CDR2 SVGAGI come from the germline V gene. The V and J ends lost 6 bases and 1 base respectively, with 16 bases between them. The CDR3 bases are TGTGCCAGCAGCTTCGGACGGGGTTCTTCCTACGAGCAGTACTTC. Its translation is CASSFGRGSSYEQYF.

This clone showed up just a few times. This chain uses TRBV7-3 with TRBJ2-5; 7 nucleotides agree with TRBD2. The germline gives CDR1 SGHTA, CDR2 FQGTGA. The V segment lost 3 bases and the J segment 5 bases; nucleotides outside the gene matches: 6. The CDR3 contains 14 residues. The CDR3 region is CASSLVGGQETQYF. In nucleotides, the CDR3 is TGTGCCAGCAGCTTGGTGGGAGGGCAGGAGACCCAGTACTTC.

In its sample, this clone was seen a few times. V gene TRBV2 combines with J gene TRBJ1-2; D is ambiguous. Per germline, CDR1 SNHLY and CDR2 FYNNEI. Trimming removed 1 base at V and 3 bases at J, with 9 bases between. CDR3 length equals 14 residues. CDR3 sequence (DNA): TGTGCCAGCAGTGAAGTGTCAGGCCACTATGGCTACACCTTC. The encoded protein is CASSEVSGHYGYTF.

This clone was recorded only once. The V and J genes are TRBV7-3 and TRBJ2-3; 9 bases line up with TRBD2. The CDR3 has 16 residues. Germline V gives CDR1 SGHTA, CDR2 FQGTGA. After removal of 1 base from V and 6 bases from J, the junction contained 8 bases not matched to a gene. The CDR3 reads CASSLIGGGAPDTQYF. In DNA form, the CDR3 reads TGTGCCAGCAGCTTAATCGGCGGGGGGGCCCCCGATACGCAGTATTTT.

The gene calls are TRBV30 and TRBJ1-6; D is unresolved. The CDR3 sequence is 14 residues long. Trimming removed 0 bases from V and 5 bases from J, with 8 bases in between. Germline lookup yields CDR1 GTSNPN and CDR2 SVGIG (reference sequence). The CDR3 reads CAWSVSGDNSPLHF. The CDR3 DNA reads TGTGCCTGGAGTGTTTCCGGAGATAATTCACCCCTCCACTTT.

In its sample, this clone was seen once. This chain uses TRBV5-1 with TRBJ2-3, with 9 bases fitting TRBD1. The germline gives CDR1 SGHRS, CDR2 YFSETQ. CDR3 length: 15 residues. V lost 3 bases and J lost 3; bases outside the gene matches: 5. CDR3 residues: CASSSRTGATDTQYF. As DNA, the CDR3 is TGCGCCAGCAGCTCCAGGACAGGGGCTACAGATACGCAGTATTTT.

The chain combines TRBV4-2 with TRBJ1-5; possibly TRBD1 for D (6 bases). Germline CDR1 reads LGHNA; CDR2 reads YNFKEQ. There are 16 residues in the CDR3. Trimming cost V 1 base and J 2 bases, with 12 bases left between them. Written as DNA, the CDR3 is TGTGCCAGCAGCCAAGGAGAGGGGGTCCGCAATCAGCCCCAGCATTTT. Translating gives CASSQGEGVRNQPQHF.